This TCR beta chain was sequenced for a study of chemoradiotherapy in HPV16-positive cancers. Germline lookup yields CDR1 MDHEN and CDR2 SYDVKM. The CDR3 is 13 residues long. The V segment lost 10 bases and the J segment 2 bases; nucleotides outside the gene matches: 6. Repertoires were sampled repeatedly during chemoradiotherapy. This clone is a singleton in its sample. Libraries were prepared by immunoSEQ multiplex PCR; TCRdb keeps only in-frame clonotypes and omits some of them. The table records about 15,000 clones, 70% to 90% of them present only once. This chain uses TRBV28 with TRBJ1-2, with 8 bases aligning to TRBD1. The material was blood, obtained from a patient who underwent chemoradiotherapy. The clonotype was recovered from a human donor with HPV-associated anogenital cancer. CDR3 sequence: CATTPGGNYGYTF. CDR3 in DNA: TGTGCCACTACCCCAGGGGGCAACTATGGCTACACCTTC.